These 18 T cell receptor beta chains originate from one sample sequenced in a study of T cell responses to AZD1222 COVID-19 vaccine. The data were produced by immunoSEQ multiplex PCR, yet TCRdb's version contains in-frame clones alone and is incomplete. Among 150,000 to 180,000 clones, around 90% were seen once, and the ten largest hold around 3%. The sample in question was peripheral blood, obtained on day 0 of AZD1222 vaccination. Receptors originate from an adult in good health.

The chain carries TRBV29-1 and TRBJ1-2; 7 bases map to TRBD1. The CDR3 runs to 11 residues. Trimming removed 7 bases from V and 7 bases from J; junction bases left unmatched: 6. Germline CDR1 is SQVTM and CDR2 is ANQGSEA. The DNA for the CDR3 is TGCAGCGCCGGGGACAGAGGTGGCTACACCTTC. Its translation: CSAGDRGGYTF.

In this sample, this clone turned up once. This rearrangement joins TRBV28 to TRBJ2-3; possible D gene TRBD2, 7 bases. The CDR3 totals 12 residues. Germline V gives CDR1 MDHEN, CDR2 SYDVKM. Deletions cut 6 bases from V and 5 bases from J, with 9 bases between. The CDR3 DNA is TGTGCCAGCAGCGGGGGGCTAGATACGCAGTATTTT. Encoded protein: CASSGGLDTQYF.

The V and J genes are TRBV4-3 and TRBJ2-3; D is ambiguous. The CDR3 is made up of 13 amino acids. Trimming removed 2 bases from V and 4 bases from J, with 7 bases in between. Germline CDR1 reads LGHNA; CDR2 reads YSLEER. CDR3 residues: CASSQWPADTQYF. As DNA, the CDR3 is TGCGCCAGCAGCCAATGGCCAGCAGATACGCAGTATTTT.

The CDR3 nucleotides read TGTGCCAGTAGTGACGTAGGGGGGAATAATTCACCCCTCCACTTT. It yields the protein CASSDVGGNNSPLHF. The chain recombines TRBV19 with TRBJ1-6; D perhaps matches TRBD1 (6 bases). V lost 5 bases and J 5 bases, leaving 13 bases between the germline ends. The CDR3 covers 15 residues. Per germline, CDR1 LNHDA and CDR2 SQIVND (reference sequence). Full variable domain (outside the CDR3, taken from reference TRBV19 and TRBJ1-6): DGGITQSPKYLFRKEGQNVTLSCEQNLNHDAMYWYRQDPGQGLRLIYYSQIVNDFQKGDIAEGYSVSREKKESFPLTVTSAQKNPTAFYLCASSDVGGNNSPLHFGNGTRLTVT.

In DNA, the CDR3 is TGTGCCAGCAGCCAAGGCCCGTGGGGCTACACCTTC. Encoded protein: CASSQGPWGYTF. The chain is built from TRBV3-1 (or the pseudogene TRBV3-2) and TRBJ1-2, with D uncertain. V shed 1 base and J shed 8 bases, with 8 bases lying between them. CDR3 length: 12 residues. In germline, CDR1 is LGHDT, CDR2 YNNKEL (reference sequence).

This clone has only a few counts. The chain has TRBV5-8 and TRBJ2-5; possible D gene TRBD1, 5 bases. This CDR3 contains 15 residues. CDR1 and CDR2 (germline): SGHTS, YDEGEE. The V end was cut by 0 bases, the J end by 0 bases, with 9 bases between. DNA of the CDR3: TGTGCCAGCAGCTTGGGGACATTGGACCAAGAGACCCAGTACTTC. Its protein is CASSLGTLDQETQYF.

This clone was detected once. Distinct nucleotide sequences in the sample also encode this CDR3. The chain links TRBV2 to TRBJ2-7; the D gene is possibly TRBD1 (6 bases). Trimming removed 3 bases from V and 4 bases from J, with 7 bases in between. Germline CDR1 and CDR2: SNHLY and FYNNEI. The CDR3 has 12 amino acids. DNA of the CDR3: TGTGCCAGCAGTGACAGGGGATACGAGCAGTACTTC. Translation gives CASSDRGYEQYF.

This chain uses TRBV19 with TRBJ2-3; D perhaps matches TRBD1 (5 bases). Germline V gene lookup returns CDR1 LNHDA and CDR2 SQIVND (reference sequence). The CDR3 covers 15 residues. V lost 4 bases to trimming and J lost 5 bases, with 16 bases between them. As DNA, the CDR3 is TGTGCCAGTAGTACCCCGGGCAGGGTGGGAGATACGCAGTATTTT. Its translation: CASSTPGRVGDTQYF.

The CDR3 reads CASSREDGYGYTF. CDR3 nucleotide sequence: TGTGCCAGCTCACGTGAGGACGGTTATGGCTACACCTTC. This chain connects TRBV18 to TRBJ1-2, with unresolved D. There are 13 residues in the CDR3. V lost 4 bases, J lost 5 bases, and 11 bases lay in between. Germline V gene data show CDR1 as KGHSH and CDR2 as LQKENI.

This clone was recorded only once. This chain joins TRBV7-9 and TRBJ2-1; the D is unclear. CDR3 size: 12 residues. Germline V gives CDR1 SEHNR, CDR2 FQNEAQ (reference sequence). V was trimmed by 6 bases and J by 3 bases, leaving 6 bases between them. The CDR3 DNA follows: TGTGCCAGCAGTTCCGGCTACAATGAGCAGTTCTTC. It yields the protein CASSSGYNEQFF.

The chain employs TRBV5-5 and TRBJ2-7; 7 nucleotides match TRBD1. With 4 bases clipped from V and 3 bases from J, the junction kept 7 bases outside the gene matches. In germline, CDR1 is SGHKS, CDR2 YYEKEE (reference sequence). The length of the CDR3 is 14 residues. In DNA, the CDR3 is TGTGCCAGCAGCCTCGGACAGGCTCTCTACGAGCAGTACTTC. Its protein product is CASSLGQALYEQYF.

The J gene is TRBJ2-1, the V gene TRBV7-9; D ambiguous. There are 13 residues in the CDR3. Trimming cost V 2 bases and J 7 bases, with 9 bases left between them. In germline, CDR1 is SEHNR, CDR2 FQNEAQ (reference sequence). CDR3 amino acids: CASSLQMGNEQFF. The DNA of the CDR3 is TGTGCCAGCAGCTTACAGATGGGGAATGAGCAGTTCTTC.

CDR3 amino acids: CASSRGLDPDTQYF. The CDR3 nucleotides read TGTGCCAGCAGCCGGGGACTAGACCCAGATACGCAGTATTTT. The chain has TRBV11-2 and TRBJ2-3; the match to TRBD2 covers 8 bases. V lost 5 bases to trimming and J lost 4 bases; unmatched junction nucleotides: 5. This CDR3 comprises 14 residues. Germline values: CDR1 SGHAT, CDR2 FQNNGV.

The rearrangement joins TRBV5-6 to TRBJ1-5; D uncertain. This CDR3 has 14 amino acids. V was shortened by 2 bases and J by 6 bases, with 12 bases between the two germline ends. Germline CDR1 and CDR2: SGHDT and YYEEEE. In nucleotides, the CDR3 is TGTGCCAGCAGCTTTTCCCCCGCGGGTCAGCCCCAGCATTTT. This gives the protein CASSFSPAGQPQHF.

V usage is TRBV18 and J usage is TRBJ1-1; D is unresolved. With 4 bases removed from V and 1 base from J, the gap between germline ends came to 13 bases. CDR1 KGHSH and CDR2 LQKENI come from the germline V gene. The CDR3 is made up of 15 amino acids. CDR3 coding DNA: TGTGCCAGCTCACTGTACGGACTTCCGAACACTGAAGCTTTCTTT. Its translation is CASSLYGLPNTEAFF. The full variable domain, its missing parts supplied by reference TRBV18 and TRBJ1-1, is NAGVMQNPRHLVRRRGQEARLRCSPMKGHSHVYWYRQLPEEGLKFMVYLQKENIIDESGMPKERFSAEFPKEGPSILRIQQVVRGDSAAYFCASSLYGLPNTEAFFGQGTRLTVV.

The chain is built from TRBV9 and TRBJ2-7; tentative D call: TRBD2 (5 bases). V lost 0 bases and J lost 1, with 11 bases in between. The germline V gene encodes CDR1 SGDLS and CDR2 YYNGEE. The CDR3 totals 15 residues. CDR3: CASSVGAADSYEQYF. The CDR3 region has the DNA TGTGCCAGCAGCGTAGGAGCGGCGGATTCCTACGAGCAGTACTTC.

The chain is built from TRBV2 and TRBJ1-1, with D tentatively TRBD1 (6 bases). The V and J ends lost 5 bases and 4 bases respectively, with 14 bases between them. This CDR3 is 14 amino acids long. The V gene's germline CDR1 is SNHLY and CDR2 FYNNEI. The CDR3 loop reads CASSSPGGGTEAFF. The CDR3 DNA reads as TGTGCCAGCAGTTCTCCGGGGGGCGGCACTGAAGCTTTCTTT.

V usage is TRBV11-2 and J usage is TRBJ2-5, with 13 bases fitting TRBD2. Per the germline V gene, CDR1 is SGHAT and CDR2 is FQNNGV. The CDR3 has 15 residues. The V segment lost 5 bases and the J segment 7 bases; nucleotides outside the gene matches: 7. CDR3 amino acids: CASSVTSGGPATQYF. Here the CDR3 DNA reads TGTGCCAGCAGCGTGACTAGCGGGGGGCCAGCGACCCAGTACTTC.